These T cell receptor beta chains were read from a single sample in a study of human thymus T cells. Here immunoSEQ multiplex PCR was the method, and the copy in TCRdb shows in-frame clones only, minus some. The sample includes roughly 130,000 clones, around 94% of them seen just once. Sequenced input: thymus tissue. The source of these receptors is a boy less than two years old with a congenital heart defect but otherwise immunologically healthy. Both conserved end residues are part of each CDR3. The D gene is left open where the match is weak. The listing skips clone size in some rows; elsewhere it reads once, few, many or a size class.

CDR3 protein: CASSYSRGTSYNEQFF
CDR3 DNA: TGTGCCAGCAGTTACTCGAGAGGGACTTCTTACAATGAGCAGTTCTTC
J gene: TRBJ2-1
D gene: .
V gene: TRBV6-5
clone size: .

CDR3 protein: CASSLLRGGETQYF
CDR3 DNA: TGCGCCAGCAGCTTGCTGCGGGGGGGTGAGACCCAGTACTTC
J gene: TRBJ2-5
D gene: TRBD2
V gene: TRBV5-1
clone size: .

CDR3 protein: CASSLAGGIGETQYF
CDR3 DNA: TGCGCCAGCAGCTTGGCCGGGGGAATCGGAGAGACCCAGTACTTC
J gene: TRBJ2-5
D gene: .
V gene: TRBV5-1
clone size: .

CDR3 protein: CASSLEAAPNGWKRGEAFF
CDR3 DNA: TGCGCCAGCAGCTTGGAAGCGGCTCCAAACGGGTGGAAACGGGGTGAAGCTTTCTTT
J gene: TRBJ1-1
D gene: .
V gene: TRBV5-1
clone size: .

CDR3 protein: CASDHSGNTIYF
CDR3 DNA: TGTGCCAGCGACCACTCTGGAAACACCATATATTTT
J gene: TRBJ1-3
D gene: .
V gene: TRBV19
clone size: .

CDR3 protein: CASSLRDRDLYSGNTIYF
CDR3 DNA: TGTGCCAGCAGCTTGAGAGACAGGGACCTTTACTCTGGAAACACCATATATTTT
J gene: TRBJ1-3
D gene: TRBD1
V gene: TRBV7-2
clone size: .

CDR3 protein: CASSLSATPYEQYF
CDR3 DNA: TGTGCCAGCAGTTTGTCCGCAACCCCATACGAGCAGTACTTC
J gene: TRBJ2-7
D gene: .
V gene: TRBV28
clone size: .

CDR3 protein: CASSLGLAGDTDTQYF
CDR3 DNA: TGTGCCAGCAGCTTGGGACTAGCGGGGGACACAGATACGCAGTATTTT
J gene: TRBJ2-3
D gene: TRBD2
V gene: TRBV5-6
clone size: .

CDR3 protein: CASSWDGSGEQYF
CDR3 DNA: TGTGCCAGCAGTTGGGACGGCTCGGGCGAGCAGTACTTC
J gene: TRBJ2-7
D gene: .
V gene: TRBV28
clone size: .

CDR3 protein: CASSQDPPRDREGNTIYF
CDR3 DNA: TGTGCCAGCAGCCAAGATCCACCCCGGGACAGGGAAGGAAACACCATATATTTT
J gene: TRBJ1-3
D gene: TRBD1
V gene: TRBV14
clone size: .

CDR3 protein: CASSPTGTGDGVNSPLHF
CDR3 DNA: TGTGCCAGCTCACCCACCGGGACAGGGGACGGGGTTAATTCACCCCTCCACTTT
J gene: TRBJ1-6
D gene: TRBD1
V gene: TRBV18
clone size: .

CDR3 protein: CASGRTGRSYNEQFF
CDR3 DNA: TGTGCTAGTGGACGGACAGGGAGATCCTACAATGAGCAGTTCTTC
J gene: TRBJ2-1
D gene: TRBD1
V gene: TRBV12-5
clone size: .

CDR3 protein: CAITWDRGQPQHF
CDR3 DNA: TGTGCCATCACGTGGGACAGGGGTCAGCCCCAGCATTTT
J gene: TRBJ1-5
D gene: TRBD1
V gene: TRBV10-3
clone size: .

CDR3 protein: CASSQGHPYEQYF
CDR3 DNA: TGCGCCAGCAGCCAAGGTCACCCCTACGAGCAGTACTTC
J gene: TRBJ2-7
D gene: .
V gene: TRBV4-1
clone size: few

CDR3 protein: CATTGTSGDSYEQYF
CDR3 DNA: TGCGCCACAACCGGGACTAGCGGGGACTCCTACGAGCAGTACTTC
J gene: TRBJ2-7
D gene: TRBD2
V gene: TRBV10-2
clone size: .

CDR3 protein: CAWSPDLGTGNTIYF
CDR3 DNA: TGTGCCTGGAGCCCAGATTTGGGAACTGGAAACACCATATATTTT
J gene: TRBJ1-3
D gene: .
V gene: TRBV30
clone size: .

CDR3 protein: CASSLTQYNEQFF
CDR3 DNA: TGTGCCAGCAGCTTGACCCAATACAATGAGCAGTTCTTC
J gene: TRBJ2-1
D gene: .
V gene: TRBV5-6
clone size: .

CDR3 protein: CASSLGPQGGGYTF
CDR3 DNA: TGCGCCAGCAGCTTGGGACCCCAGGGGGGAGGCTACACCTTC
J gene: TRBJ1-2
D gene: TRBD1
V gene: TRBV5-1
clone size: .

CDR3 protein: CASSSPTGLVSYNEQFF
CDR3 DNA: TGTGCCAGCAGTTCCCCCACGGGACTAGTCTCCTACAATGAGCAGTTCTTC
J gene: TRBJ2-1
D gene: TRBD2
V gene: TRBV27
clone size: .

CDR3 protein: CASSQVGRGGYEQYF
CDR3 DNA: TGTGCCAGCAGCCAAGTTGGTAGGGGAGGGTACGAGCAGTACTTC
J gene: TRBJ2-7
D gene: TRBD2
V gene: TRBV14
clone size: .

CDR3 protein: CASSQEPGNTEAFF
CDR3 DNA: TGCGCCAGCAGCCAAGAACCAGGGAACACTGAAGCTTTCTTT
J gene: TRBJ1-1
D gene: .
V gene: TRBV4-3
clone size: .

CDR3 protein: CASSSYDLRGQGANVLTF
CDR3 DNA: TGTGCCAGCAGCTCCTACGATCTGCGGGGGCAAGGGGCCAACGTCCTGACTTTC
J gene: TRBJ2-6
D gene: .
V gene: TRBV11-3
clone size: .

CDR3 protein: CASRSDRGSNQPQHF
CDR3 DNA: TGTGCCAGCAGGTCCGACAGGGGGAGCAATCAGCCCCAGCATTTT
J gene: TRBJ1-5
D gene: TRBD1
V gene: TRBV27
clone size: .

CDR3 protein: CASSLTARGLGTDTQYF
CDR3 DNA: TGTGCCAGCAGCTTAACGGCACGGGGTCTCGGCACAGATACGCAGTATTTT
J gene: TRBJ2-3
D gene: .
V gene: TRBV7-3
clone size: .

CDR3 protein: CASSLITDNEQFF
CDR3 DNA: TGTGCCAGCAGCTTAATAACGGACAATGAGCAGTTCTTC
J gene: TRBJ2-1
D gene: .
V gene: TRBV7-3
clone size: .

CDR3 protein: CASTSWGFYGYTF
CDR3 DNA: TGTGCCAGCACCTCTTGGGGGTTCTATGGCTACACCTTC
J gene: TRBJ1-2
D gene: .
V gene: TRBV28
clone size: .

CDR3 protein: CASSYRTENTEAFF
CDR3 DNA: TGTGCCAGCAGTTACCGGACGGAGAACACTGAAGCTTTCTTT
J gene: TRBJ1-1
D gene: .
V gene: TRBV6-6
clone size: .

CDR3 protein: CASSLDGFGGLRNTIYF
CDR3 DNA: TGTGCCAGCAGCTTAGACGGCTTCGGGGGGCTTAGAAACACCATATATTTT
J gene: TRBJ1-3
D gene: .
V gene: TRBV11-2
clone size: once

CDR3 protein: CASSQVDGLGNTGELFF
CDR3 DNA: TGCGCCAGCAGCCAAGTCGATGGACTAGGGAACACCGGGGAGCTGTTTTTT
J gene: TRBJ2-2
D gene: TRBD2
V gene: TRBV4-3
clone size: .

CDR3 protein: CASSQASGQGYYGYTF
CDR3 DNA: TGTGCCAGCAGCCAAGCATCAGGACAGGGTTACTATGGCTACACCTTC
J gene: TRBJ1-2
D gene: TRBD1
V gene: TRBV14
clone size: .

CDR3 protein: CASSCTTRTGHTDTQYF
CDR3 DNA: TGTGCCAGCAGCTGCACTACTAGGACAGGACACACAGATACGCAGTATTTT
J gene: TRBJ2-3
D gene: TRBD1
V gene: TRBV7-2
clone size: .

CDR3 protein: CASSLGDRRTDTQYF
CDR3 DNA: TGCGCCAGCAGCTTGGGGGACCGACGCACAGATACGCAGTATTTT
J gene: TRBJ2-3
D gene: .
V gene: TRBV5-1
clone size: .

CDR3 protein: CASSPEAGATEAFF
CDR3 DNA: TGTGCCAGCAGCCCGGAGGCGGGGGCCACTGAAGCTTTCTTT
J gene: TRBJ1-1
D gene: .
V gene: TRBV5-8
clone size: .

CDR3 protein: CASSRWRQETQYF
CDR3 DNA: TGTGCCAGCAGTAGGTGGAGGCAAGAGACCCAGTACTTC
J gene: TRBJ2-5
D gene: .
V gene: TRBV6-5
clone size: .

CDR3 protein: CASGLGRPPVNSPLHF
CDR3 DNA: TGTGCTAGTGGTCTGGGGCGGCCCCCCGTTAATTCACCCCTCCACTTT
J gene: TRBJ1-6
D gene: .
V gene: TRBV12-5
clone size: .

CDR3 protein: CASSLGFRAYEQYF
CDR3 DNA: TGTGCCAGTAGTTTGGGTTTTCGGGCCTACGAGCAGTACTTC
J gene: TRBJ2-7
D gene: .
V gene: TRBV19
clone size: .

CDR3 protein: CASSFRDRGTILRGGYTF
CDR3 DNA: TGTGCCAGCAGTTTCCGGGACAGGGGTACGATATTGAGGGGTGGCTACACCTTC
J gene: TRBJ1-2
D gene: TRBD1
V gene: TRBV28
clone size: .

CDR3 protein: CASRPFPSNTEAFF
CDR3 DNA: TGTGCCAGCAGGCCCTTTCCCTCCAACACTGAAGCTTTCTTT
J gene: TRBJ1-1
D gene: .
V gene: TRBV27
clone size: .

CDR3 protein: CASSLDRAKNIQYF
CDR3 DNA: TGTGCCAGCAGCTTAGACAGGGCCAAAAACATTCAGTACTTC
J gene: TRBJ2-4
D gene: .
V gene: TRBV11-3
clone size: .

CDR3 protein: CATAGDRENEETQYF
CDR3 DNA: TGTGCCACGGCCGGGGACAGGGAGAATGAAGAGACCCAGTACTTC
J gene: TRBJ2-5
D gene: TRBD1
V gene: TRBV15
clone size: .

CDR3 protein: CASSEFSRYSGQNYEKLFF
CDR3 DNA: TGTGCCAGCAGTGAATTTTCTCGGTACTCGGGACAGAACTATGAAAAACTGTTTTTT
J gene: TRBJ1-4
D gene: TRBD1
V gene: TRBV6-1
clone size: .

CDR3 protein: CASSGSVGVNEKLFF
CDR3 DNA: TGTGCCAGCAGCGGCTCCGTGGGGGTTAATGAAAAACTGTTTTTT
J gene: TRBJ1-4
D gene: .
V gene: TRBV28
clone size: .

CDR3 protein: CASSSHDEDGLSTDTQYF
CDR3 DNA: TGCGCCAGCAGCTCACATGACGAAGACGGCCTTAGCACAGATACGCAGTATTTT
J gene: TRBJ2-3
D gene: .
V gene: TRBV5-1
clone size: .

CDR3 protein: CATSRDKGSLAGGPGDTQYF
CDR3 DNA: TGTGCCACCAGCAGAGATAAGGGGAGTCTAGCGGGGGGGCCGGGAGATACGCAGTATTTT
J gene: TRBJ2-3
D gene: TRBD2
V gene: TRBV15
clone size: .

CDR3 protein: CASSLGRRPSKSDTQYF
CDR3 DNA: TGTGCCAGCAGCTTAGGGCGCCGGCCTAGCAAATCAGATACGCAGTATTTT
J gene: TRBJ2-3
D gene: .
V gene: TRBV11-2
clone size: .

CDR3 protein: CASSQDVGGPRDEAFF
CDR3 DNA: TGTGCCAGCAGCCAAGACGTGGGGGGTCCCCGAGATGAAGCTTTCTTT
J gene: TRBJ1-1
D gene: .
V gene: TRBV14
clone size: .